A selection of T cell receptor beta chains follows, all from one sample in a study of human T cells and chemical hapten exposure. TCRdb analysed the 5' RACE reads with MiXCR anew, one entry per CDR3 protein. The sample shows approximately 80,000 distinct CDR3 sequences, about a sixth of them seen only once. These TCRs come from a female donor in good health. The CDR3 runs from the conserved cysteine through the conserved F or W. D genes are given only for firm matches. Not every row has a clone size; where given, it reads once, few, many or a size class.

TRBV7-2	TRBD2	TRBJ2-1	many	TGTGCCAGCAGCTCGGGACTAGGCTCCTACAATGAGCAGTTCTTC	CASSSGLGSYNEQFF
TRBV19	.	TRBJ2-1	few	TGTGCGCCGTTGGGGGGCAGCGGGGTTTACAATGAGCAGTTCTTC	CAPLGGSGVYNEQFF
TRBV6-5	.	TRBJ1-4	.	TGTGCCAGCAGTTACTACGGCCCTAATGAAAAACTGTTTTTT	CASSYYGPNEKLFF
TRBV20-1	.	TRBJ1-5	many	TGCAGTGCTTCCACAACAGGGAATGGCAATCAGCCCCAGCATTTT	CSASTTGNGNQPQHF
TRBV5-1	TRBD1	TRBJ1-3	.	TGCGCCAGCAGCCAGGGGGCAGGGATCTCTGGAAACACCATATATTTT	CASSQGAGISGNTIYF
TRBV7-9	.	TRBJ1-2	few	TGTGCCAGCAGCTTAGCGCAGCCCTTAGCAGGCTACACCTTC	CASSLAQPLAGYTF
TRBV3-1	.	TRBJ1-1	.	TGTGCCAGCAGCCAAGATAACAGCCCCGGGAACACTGAAGCTTTCTTT	CASSQDNSPGNTEAFF
TRBV30	.	TRBJ1-5	few	TGTGCCTGGGGTCCGGGCCCCAATCAGCCCCAGCATTTT	CAWGPGPNQPQHF
TRBV6-7	TRBD1	TRBJ1-4	.	TGTGCCAGCAGTCGCCCGGCGGGACAGGGGGCAAGGGCAAGTGAAAAACTGTTTTTT	CASSRPAGQGARASEKLFF
TRBV5-4	.	TRBJ1-1	.	TGTGCCAGCAGCCTGACCACAGGAGGGGGAACTGAAGCTTTCTTT	CASSLTTGGGTEAFF
TRBV11-1	TRBD1	TRBJ2-7	few	TGTGCCAGCAGCGCGGGACAGGGGGCATACGAGCAGTACTTC	CASSAGQGAYEQYF
TRBV6-6	.	TRBJ2-3	.	TGTGCCAGCAGTTACGGACAGCACACAGATACGCAGTATTTT	CASSYGQHTDTQYF
TRBV29-1	.	TRBJ1-2	.	TGCAGCGTCCCCGACAGAGGGAACTATGGCTACACCTTC	CSVPDRGNYGYTF
TRBV20-1	TRBD2	TRBJ2-1	.	TGCAGTGCTAGACCTGATAAAGCGGGAGGCGGCTACAATGAGCAGTTCTTC	CSARPDKAGGGYNEQFF
TRBV7-9	TRBD1	TRBJ2-1	.	TGTGCCAGCAGCCGGGACAGGGGAGGCAATGAGCAGTTCTTC	CASSRDRGGNEQFF
TRBV2	TRBD1	TRBJ2-1	.	TGTGCCAGCAGTGCCTGGACAGGGGGGTTTTTC	CASSAWTGGFF
TRBV23-1	TRBD1	TRBJ1-5	few	TGCGCCAGCAGTCAACCAGGACAGGGAACCCCAGCAAATCAGCCCCAGCATTTT	CASSQPGQGTPANQPQHF
TRBV28	.	TRBJ2-7	.	TGTGCCAGCAGTTCTACAGGTCCCTCCTACGAGCAGTACTTC	CASSSTGPSYEQYF
TRBV5-1	.	TRBJ1-3	.	TGCGCCAGCAGCCTGGGGAGGACAGACTCTGGAAACACCATATATTTT	CASSLGRTDSGNTIYF
TRBV6-5	.	TRBJ1-3	many	TGTGCCAGCAGTTACTCCAGGGGATGGGGAAACACCATATATTTT	CASSYSRGWGNTIYF
TRBV28	.	TRBJ1-1	many	TGTGCCAGCAGTTACACCGTCAAAAGCACTGAAGCTTTCTTT	CASSYTVKSTEAFF